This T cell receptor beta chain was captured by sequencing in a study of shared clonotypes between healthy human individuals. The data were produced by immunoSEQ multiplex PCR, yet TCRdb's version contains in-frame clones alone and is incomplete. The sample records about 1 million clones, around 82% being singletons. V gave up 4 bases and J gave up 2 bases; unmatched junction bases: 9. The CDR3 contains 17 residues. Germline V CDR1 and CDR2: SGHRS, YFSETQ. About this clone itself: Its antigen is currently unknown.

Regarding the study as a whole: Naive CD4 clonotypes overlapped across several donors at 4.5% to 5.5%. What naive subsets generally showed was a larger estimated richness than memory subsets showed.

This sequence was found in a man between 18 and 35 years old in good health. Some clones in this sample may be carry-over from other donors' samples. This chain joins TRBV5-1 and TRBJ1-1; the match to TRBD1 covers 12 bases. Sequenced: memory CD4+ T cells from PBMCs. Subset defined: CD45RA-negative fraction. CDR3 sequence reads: CASSPRGQGAGNTEAFF. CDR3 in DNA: TGCGCCAGCAGCCCCCGGGGACAGGGGGCCGGAAACACTGAAGCTTTCTTT.